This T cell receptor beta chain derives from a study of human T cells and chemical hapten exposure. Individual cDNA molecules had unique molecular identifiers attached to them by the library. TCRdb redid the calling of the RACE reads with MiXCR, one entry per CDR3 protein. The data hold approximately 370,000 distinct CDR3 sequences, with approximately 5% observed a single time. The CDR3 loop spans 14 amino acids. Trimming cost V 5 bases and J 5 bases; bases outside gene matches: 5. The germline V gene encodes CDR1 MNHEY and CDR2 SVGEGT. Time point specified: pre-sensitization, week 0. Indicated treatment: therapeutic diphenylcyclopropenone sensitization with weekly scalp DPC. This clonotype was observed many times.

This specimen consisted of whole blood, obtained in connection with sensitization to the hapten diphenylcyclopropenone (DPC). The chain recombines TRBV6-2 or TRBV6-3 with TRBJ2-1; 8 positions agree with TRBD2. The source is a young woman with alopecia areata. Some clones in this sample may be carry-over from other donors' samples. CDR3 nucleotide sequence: TGTGCCAGCAGTCTCGGGGGGGTACACAATGAGCAGTTCTTC. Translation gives CASSLGGVHNEQFF.